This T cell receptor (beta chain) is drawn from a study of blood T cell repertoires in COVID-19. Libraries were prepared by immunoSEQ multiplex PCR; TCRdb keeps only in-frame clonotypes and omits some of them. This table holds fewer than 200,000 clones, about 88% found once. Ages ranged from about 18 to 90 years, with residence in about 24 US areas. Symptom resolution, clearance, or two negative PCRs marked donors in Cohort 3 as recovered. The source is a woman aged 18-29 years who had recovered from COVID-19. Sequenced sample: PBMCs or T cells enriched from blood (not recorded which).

CDR3 DNA: TGCGCCAGCAGTGGGGGACAGGGGAACACTGAAGCTTTCTTT. Translation gives CASSGGQGNTEAFF. This sequence joins TRBV10-1 and TRBJ1-1; TRBD1 agrees at 9 bases. The CDR3 has 14 residues. V lost 4 bases to trimming and J lost 1 base; unmatched junction nucleotides: 1. From germline, CDR1 is WNHNN and CDR2 SYGVQD (reference sequence).